These T cell receptor beta chains were read from a single sample in a study of cytomegalovirus exposure and HLA in healthy donors. Sequencing was performed with immunoSEQ multiplex PCR; in TCRdb, only in-frame clones are kept and a portion is missing. The data show about 130,000 clones, and the top ten clones hold approximately 0.93%. Sequenced input: PBMCs. Receptor source: a man between 18 and 35 years old in good health and CMV-seronegative. The CDR3 runs from the conserved cysteine through the conserved F or W. Fields, in order: V gene, J gene, D gene, CDR3 protein, CDR3 DNA. D genes are given only for firm matches.

v_gene: TRBV7-6; j_gene: TRBJ1-4; d_gene: TRBD1; CDR3aa: CASSLTGLNEKLFF; CDR3nt: TGTGCCAGCAGCTTGACAGGGCTTAATGAAAAACTGTTTTTT
v_gene: TRBV27; j_gene: TRBJ2-3; d_gene: TRBD1; CDR3aa: CASSSLRTGLITDTQYF; CDR3nt: TGTGCCAGCAGTTCCCTTCGGACAGGGCTCATCACAGATACGCAGTATTTT
v_gene: TRBV11-2; j_gene: TRBJ2-5; d_gene: TRBD1; CDR3aa: CASSLGRTGGGETQYF; CDR3nt: TGTGCCAGCAGCTTAGGAAGGACAGGGGGCGGGGAGACCCAGTACTTC
v_gene: TRBV15; j_gene: TRBJ2-7; d_gene: NA; CDR3aa: CATSRARGKDF; CDR3nt: TGTGCCACCAGCAGAGCCAGGGGAAAAGACTTC
v_gene: TRBV18; j_gene: TRBJ1-1; d_gene: NA; CDR3aa: CASSPRLREGGEAFF; CDR3nt: TGTGCCAGCTCACCACGGTTGAGGGAGGGCGGTGAAGCTTTCTTT
v_gene: TRBV27; j_gene: TRBJ2-7; d_gene: TRBD2; CDR3aa: CASSLGSSGGLLGYEQYF; CDR3nt: TGTGCCAGCAGTTTGGGCAGCTCGGGAGGGCTATTAGGCTACGAGCAGTACTTC
v_gene: TRBV5-5; j_gene: TRBJ2-7; d_gene: NA; CDR3aa: CASSFGVKYEQYF; CDR3nt: TGTGCCAGCAGCTTCGGTGTGAAGTACGAGCAGTACTTC
v_gene: TRBV10-3; j_gene: TRBJ2-5; d_gene: NA; CDR3aa: CAISEALQETQYF; CDR3nt: TGTGCCATCAGTGAGGCACTCCAAGAGACCCAGTACTTC
v_gene: TRBV15; j_gene: TRBJ2-7; d_gene: NA; CDR3aa: CATSRDQRRVGPEQYF; CDR3nt: TGTGCCACCAGCAGAGATCAACGCAGGGTTGGACCCGAGCAGTACTTC
v_gene: TRBV5-1; j_gene: TRBJ1-1; d_gene: NA; CDR3aa: CASSLDKNTEAFF; CDR3nt: TGCGCCAGCAGCTTGGACAAGAACACTGAAGCTTTCTTT
v_gene: TRBV27; j_gene: TRBJ2-3; d_gene: TRBD2; CDR3aa: CASSPSGRIMYTQYF; CDR3nt: TGTGCCAGCAGCCCTAGCGGGAGGATTATGTATACGCAGTATTTT
v_gene: TRBV2; j_gene: TRBJ1-6; d_gene: TRBD1; CDR3aa: CASQGTTGGNAPLHF; CDR3nt: TGTGCCAGCCAAGGGACGACAGGGGGTAATGCACCCCTCCACTTT
v_gene: TRBV7-9; j_gene: TRBJ2-5; d_gene: NA; CDR3aa: CASSPQETQYF; CDR3nt: TGTGCCAGCAGCCCTCAAGAGACCCAGTACTTC
v_gene: TRBV10-3; j_gene: TRBJ2-7; d_gene: NA; CDR3aa: CAIRFGGASYEQYF; CDR3nt: TGTGCCATCCGATTTGGTGGGGCCTCCTACGAGCAGTACTTC
v_gene: TRBV29-1; j_gene: TRBJ2-7; d_gene: NA; CDR3aa: CSVTGTFREQYF; CDR3nt: TGCAGCGTGACCGGGACATTTAGAGAGCAGTACTTC
v_gene: TRBV19; j_gene: TRBJ1-5; d_gene: NA; CDR3aa: CASSIVRVSGNQPQHF; CDR3nt: TGTGCCAGTAGTATTGTCAGGGTATCAGGCAATCAGCCCCAGCATTTT
v_gene: TRBV28; j_gene: TRBJ2-1; d_gene: TRBD1; CDR3aa: CASSKGDRVFGEQFF; CDR3nt: TGTGCCAGCAGCAAGGGGGACAGGGTTTTCGGTGAGCAGTTCTTC
v_gene: TRBV4-1; j_gene: TRBJ2-5; d_gene: NA; CDR3aa: CASSPAHSGGETQYF; CDR3nt: TGCGCCAGCAGCCCCGCCCATAGCGGCGGGGAGACCCAGTACTTC
v_gene: TRBV10-1; j_gene: TRBJ2-7; d_gene: NA; CDR3aa: CASSESTDLPHEQYF; CDR3nt: TGCGCCAGCAGTGAGTCGACAGACCTTCCCCACGAGCAGTACTTC
v_gene: TRBV28; j_gene: TRBJ1-1; d_gene: TRBD1; CDR3aa: CASSPSTGSEAFF; CDR3nt: TGTGCCAGCAGTCCCTCGACAGGGAGTGAAGCTTTCTTT
v_gene: TRBV5-1; j_gene: TRBJ1-2; d_gene: NA; CDR3aa: CASSLVATASYGYTF; CDR3nt: TGCGCCAGCAGCTTGGTCGCAACAGCCAGCTATGGCTACACCTTC
v_gene: TRBV14; j_gene: TRBJ2-2; d_gene: TRBD1; CDR3aa: CASSPYRGQVTGELFF; CDR3nt: TGTGCCAGCAGCCCCTACAGGGGGCAGGTCACCGGGGAGCTGTTTTTT
v_gene: TRBV5-1; j_gene: TRBJ2-5; d_gene: NA; CDR3aa: CASQASYQETQYF; CDR3nt: TGCGCCAGCCAGGCTAGCTACCAAGAGACCCAGTACTTC
v_gene: TRBV5-1; j_gene: TRBJ1-2; d_gene: TRBD1; CDR3aa: CASSPFGQGAGYGYTF; CDR3nt: TGCGCCAGCAGCCCGTTCGGACAGGGGGCTGGCTATGGCTACACCTTC
v_gene: TRBV6-4; j_gene: TRBJ1-1; d_gene: NA; CDR3aa: CASSDSDREYMNTEAFF; CDR3nt: TGTGCCAGCAGTGACTCAGATAGAGAGTATATGAACACTGAAGCTTTCTTT
v_gene: TRBV7-8; j_gene: TRBJ2-7; d_gene: NA; CDR3aa: CASSMSRDIPYEQYF; CDR3nt: TGTGCCAGCAGCATGTCCCGGGACATCCCCTACGAGCAGTACTTC
v_gene: TRBV30; j_gene: TRBJ2-1; d_gene: TRBD2; CDR3aa: CAWNLAGGPGEQFF; CDR3nt: TGTGCCTGGAACCTAGCGGGAGGGCCCGGTGAGCAGTTCTTC
v_gene: TRBV7-7; j_gene: TRBJ2-1; d_gene: TRBD2; CDR3aa: CASSLYQAGAYNEQFF; CDR3nt: TGTGCCAGCAGCTTATACCAAGCGGGAGCCTACAATGAGCAGTTCTTC
v_gene: TRBV19; j_gene: TRBJ2-1; d_gene: NA; CDR3aa: CASSIRDWGDNEQFF; CDR3nt: TGTGCCAGTAGTATCCGGGACTGGGGGGACAATGAGCAGTTCTTC
v_gene: TRBV18; j_gene: TRBJ2-7; d_gene: TRBD2; CDR3aa: CASSPLTGGTYEQYF; CDR3nt: TGTGCCAGCTCACCACTTACCGGGGGGACCTACGAGCAGTACTTC
v_gene: TRBV11-2; j_gene: TRBJ2-3; d_gene: NA; CDR3aa: CASSQGLVTQYF; CDR3nt: TGTGCCAGCAGCCAAGGACTGGTTACGCAGTATTTT
v_gene: TRBV18; j_gene: TRBJ2-1; d_gene: NA; CDR3aa: CASSPTTGENNEQFF; CDR3nt: TGTGCCAGCTCACCCACGACGGGAGAAAACAATGAGCAGTTCTTC
v_gene: TRBV5-1; j_gene: TRBJ1-1; d_gene: NA; CDR3aa: CASSLGMTALMNTEAFF; CDR3nt: TGCGCCAGCAGCTTGGGGATGACAGCCCTTATGAACACTGAAGCTTTCTTT
v_gene: TRBV30; j_gene: TRBJ1-6; d_gene: NA; CDR3aa: CAWSARGTRQPLHF; CDR3nt: TGTGCCTGGAGCGCCCGGGGGACTAGACAACCCCTCCACTTT
v_gene: TRBV27; j_gene: TRBJ1-4; d_gene: NA; CDR3aa: CASSLYQGDEKLFF; CDR3nt: TGTGCCAGCAGTTTATATCAGGGCGATGAAAAACTGTTTTTT
v_gene: TRBV5-1; j_gene: TRBJ2-5; d_gene: TRBD1; CDR3aa: CASSLGLQGVGEETQYF; CDR3nt: TGCGCCAGCAGCTTGGGGCTACAGGGGGTAGGGGAAGAGACCCAGTACTTC
v_gene: TRBV27; j_gene: TRBJ1-1; d_gene: NA; CDR3aa: CASSSKPGHPNTEAFF; CDR3nt: TGTGCCAGCAGTTCAAAACCGGGACACCCGAACACTGAAGCTTTCTTT
v_gene: TRBV6-5; j_gene: TRBJ1-1; d_gene: NA; CDR3aa: CATILKGWTEAFF; CDR3nt: TGTGCCACCATCCTTAAGGGGTGGACTGAAGCTTTCTTT
v_gene: TRBV2; j_gene: TRBJ2-1; d_gene: NA; CDR3aa: CASREITYNEQFF; CDR3nt: TGTGCCAGCAGAGAGATAACCTACAATGAGCAGTTCTTC
v_gene: TRBV27; j_gene: TRBJ1-2; d_gene: TRBD1; CDR3aa: CATRTGDAGYTF; CDR3nt: TGTGCCACCAGAACAGGGGACGCTGGCTACACCTTC
v_gene: TRBV6-5; j_gene: TRBJ1-1; d_gene: NA; CDR3aa: CASSYMLQTKEAFF; CDR3nt: TGTGCCAGCAGTTACATGCTACAGACCAAGGAAGCTTTCTTT
v_gene: TRBV5-1; j_gene: TRBJ1-1; d_gene: TRBD1; CDR3aa: CASSSGTGGPNTEAFF; CDR3nt: TGCGCCAGCAGCTCCGGGACAGGGGGCCCCAACACTGAAGCTTTCTTT
v_gene: TRBV4-1; j_gene: TRBJ2-3; d_gene: NA; CDR3aa: CASSRNTPGIGDTQYF; CDR3nt: TGCGCCAGCAGCCGAAATACTCCAGGGATCGGAGATACGCAGTATTTT
v_gene: TRBV7-9; j_gene: TRBJ1-1; d_gene: NA; CDR3aa: CASSLANGVSMNTEAFF; CDR3nt: TGTGCCAGCAGCTTAGCCAACGGGGTATCTATGAACACTGAAGCTTTCTTT
v_gene: TRBV5-1; j_gene: TRBJ2-7; d_gene: TRBD1; CDR3aa: CASSLGQGGEQYF; CDR3nt: TGCGCCAGCAGCTTGGGACAGGGTGGGGAGCAGTACTTC
v_gene: TRBV10-2; j_gene: TRBJ2-1; d_gene: TRBD2; CDR3aa: CASTRGGLAVRNEQFF; CDR3nt: TGCGCCAGCACCCGGGGGGGACTTGCGGTGAGGAATGAGCAGTTCTTC
v_gene: TRBV13; j_gene: TRBJ2-1; d_gene: NA; CDR3aa: CASSPEGGDNEQFF; CDR3nt: TGTGCCAGCAGCCCCGAGGGAGGAGACAATGAGCAGTTCTTC
v_gene: TRBV5-1; j_gene: TRBJ2-3; d_gene: NA; CDR3aa: CASSLEGGATDTQYF; CDR3nt: TGCGCCAGCAGCCTCGAGGGGGGGGCCACAGATACGCAGTATTTT
v_gene: TRBV19; j_gene: TRBJ2-5; d_gene: TRBD2; CDR3aa: CAGVPECKERGIRETQYF; CDR3nt: TGTGCCGGGGTCCCAGAATGTAAAGAGCGGGGAATTAGGGAGACCCAGTACTTC
v_gene: TRBV6-1; j_gene: TRBJ1-5; d_gene: NA; CDR3aa: CASRRGYGNQPQHF; CDR3nt: TGTGCCAGCAGGAGGGGGTATGGCAATCAGCCCCAGCATTTT
v_gene: TRBV7-8; j_gene: TRBJ1-1; d_gene: NA; CDR3aa: CASSLGAALRDSSRRTEAFF; CDR3nt: TGTGCCAGCAGCTTAGGAGCCGCCCTTCGAGACTCCTCAAGACGTACTGAAGCTTTCTTT